Shown below are 13 T cell receptor beta chains from a single sample sequenced in a study of cytomegalovirus exposure and HLA in healthy donors. The PCR made use of 60 Vbeta and 13 Jbeta primers. The method was immunoSEQ multiplex PCR; TCRdb's version includes in-frame clones alone and lacks a portion of them. The table has about 190,000 clones, about 77% seen once; the top ten hold 4.5% to 7.5%. The sample comprised PBMCs. These receptors were taken from a woman aged 30 to 39 in good health and CMV-seropositive.

The table lists this clone with a count of one. The chain recombines TRBV5-6 with TRBJ1-2, with 9 nucleotides matching TRBD1. From germline, CDR1 is SGHDT and CDR2 YYEEEE. CDR3 length: 14 residues. V lost 2 bases, J lost 6 bases, and 5 bases stayed unmatched. CDR3 region: CASSLPGQGHGYTF. CDR3 in DNA: TGTGCCAGCAGCTTACCCGGACAGGGGCATGGCTACACCTTC.

The V call is TRBV18, the J call TRBJ2-1; 7 nucleotides agree with TRBD1. Per the germline V gene, CDR1 is KGHSH and CDR2 is LQKENI. V lost 6 bases and J lost 8; bases outside the gene matches: 7. This CDR3 region has 13 residues. The CDR3 nucleotides are TGTGCCAGCTCGCAGCGACAGGGCGATGAGCAGTTCTTC. Its protein product is CASSQRQGDEQFF.

CDR3 protein: CASSSPGLINEQFF. The CDR3 region has the DNA TGTGCCAGCAGCTCACCGGGACTGATCAATGAGCAGTTCTTC. V usage is TRBV7-3 and J usage is TRBJ2-1; a possible D gene is TRBD2 (6 bases). Germline V gene sequence: CDR1 SGHTA, CDR2 FQGTGA. The V and J ends lost 4 bases and 6 bases respectively, with 13 bases between them. This CDR3 region has 14 residues.

The chain recombines TRBV6-5 with TRBJ2-7; 7 positions agree with TRBD1. V lost 6 bases and J lost 6; bases outside the gene matches: 5. Germline V CDR1 and CDR2: MNHEY, SVGAGI. The CDR3 length is 12 residues. In DNA, the CDR3 is TGTGCCAGCAGCAGGACAGGCAGCGAGCAGTACTTC. Its translation is CASSRTGSEQYF.

This clone has just one count. The chain is built from TRBV28 and TRBJ1-1, with a tentative D call TRBD1 (5 bases). This CDR3 is built from 14 residues. The V gene's germline CDR1 is MDHEN and CDR2 SYDVKM. The V end was cut by 6 bases, the J end by 4 bases, with 15 bases between. CDR3: CASRGPAKSTEAFF. CDR3 nucleotides: TGTGCCAGCAGGGGGCCCGCTAAGAGCACTGAAGCTTTCTTT. Looking up the rest from reference TRBV28 and TRBJ1-1 gives the full variable domain: DVKVTQSSRYLVKRTGEKVFLECVQDMDHENMFWYRQDPGLGLRLIYFSYDVKMKEKGDIPEGYSVSREKKERFSLILESASTNQTSMYLCASRGPAKSTEAFFGQGTRLTVV.

The V and J genes are TRBV28 and TRBJ2-5; D call uncertain. Trimming removed 5 bases from V and 1 base from J, with 11 bases in between. This CDR3 region has 14 residues. CDR1 and CDR2 (germline): MDHEN, SYDVKM. Here the CDR3 DNA reads TGTGCCAGCAGTCCATACGGTTCCCAAGAGACCCAGTACTTC. This sequence encodes CASSPYGSQETQYF.

This clone was seen a single time. J is TRBJ1-4 and V is TRBV5-4; D perhaps matches TRBD1 (5 bases). The CDR3 runs to 14 residues. Trimming removed 4 bases from V and 8 bases from J, with 15 bases in between. Germline CDR1 and CDR2: SGHNT and YYREEE (reference sequence). For the CDR3, the DNA is TGTGCCAGCAGCAAAGGGGCGGTCGAAGAAAAACTGTTTTTT. This sequence encodes CASSKGAVEEKLFF.

The rearrangement links TRBV13 to TRBJ1-4; tentative D call: TRBD1 (5 bases). The CDR3 spans 15 residues. The germline V and J ends were trimmed by 4 bases and 2 bases, with 11 bases remaining between them. Germline V CDR1 and CDR2: PRHDT, FYEKMQ (reference sequence). Here the CDR3 DNA reads TGTGCCAGCAGCTCCTTAGGGGTTACTAATGAAAAACTGTTTTTT. Protein product: CASSSLGVTNEKLFF.

The genes are TRBV5-4 and TRBJ2-1; D ambiguous. Looked up from germline, CDR1 is SGHNT and CDR2 is YYREEE (reference sequence). The V gene lost 0 bases and the J gene lost 15 bases, with 16 bases spanning the gap. The CDR3 contains 13 residues. The CDR3 sequence: CASSLEQPNPPFF. The CDR3 DNA is TGTGCCAGCAGCTTGGAACAGCCCAATCCGCCGTTCTTC. Combining the CDR3 with reference TRBV5-4 and TRBJ2-1 gives the whole variable domain ETGVTQSPTHLIKTRGQQVTLRCSSQSGHNTVSWYQQALGQGPQFIFQYYREEENGRGNFPPRFSGLQFPNYSSELNVNALELDDSALYLCASSLEQPNPPFFGPGTRLTVL.

This chain joins TRBV7-9 and TRBJ1-6; 11 bases map to TRBD1. Germline CDR1 reads SEHNR; CDR2 reads FQNEAQ (reference sequence). V was clipped by 5 bases and J by 7 bases; unmatched bases: 13. This CDR3 contains 18 residues. For the CDR3, the DNA is TGTGCCAGCAGCGCAGGGACAGGGGGACGCGTTAGGAATTCACCCCTCCACTTT. Amino acids: CASSAGTGGRVRNSPLHF.

The V call is TRBV2, the J call TRBJ2-3; the match to TRBD2 covers 9 bases. The length of the CDR3 is 15 residues. Looked up from germline, CDR1 is SNHLY and CDR2 is FYNNEI. The V and J ends lost 3 bases and 3 bases, in that order; junction bases with no gene match: 4. CDR3 in DNA: TGTGCCAGCAGTGACCTAGCGGGGAAGACAGATACGCAGTATTTT. As protein: CASSDLAGKTDTQYF. The complete variable domain, with remaining parts taken from reference TRBV2 and TRBJ2-3, reads EPEVTQTPSHQVTQMGQEVILRCVPISNHLYFYWYRQILGQKVEFLVSFYNNEISEKSEIFDDQFSVERPDGSNFTLKIRSTKLEDSAMYFCASSDLAGKTDTQYFGPGTRLTVL.

The chain combines TRBV7-2 with TRBJ1-5; the D is unclear. The ends were cut back, 3 bases at V and 3 bases at J, with 12 bases in the middle. The CDR3 is 15 residues long. CDR1 and CDR2 (germline): SGHTA, FQGNSA. The DNA for the CDR3 is TGTGCCAGCAGCTTGGTTGACGGGAACAATCAGCCCCAGCATTTT. Its translation: CASSLVDGNNQPQHF.

In this sample, this clone turned up once. The chain's CDR3 is CASSPGLLAGVSNEQFF. In DNA form, the CDR3 reads TGCGCCAGCTCCCCCGGTTTACTAGCGGGAGTAAGCAATGAGCAGTTCTTC. This chain uses TRBV4-1 with TRBJ2-1; 11 nucleotides match TRBD2. The V gene's germline CDR1 is MGHRA and CDR2 YSYEKL. V shed 8 bases and J 6 bases; nucleotides not matched to a gene: 15. The CDR3 totals 17 residues.